This T cell receptor beta chain was captured by sequencing in a study of T cell repertoires in cytomegalovirus infection. Across the study: Public TCR beta signatures provided an indication of both CMV infection and a matching HLA type. Study results and limitations: Based on cumulative public TCR beta family frequency, carriers of CMV plus the relevant HLA were identified.

The germline gives CDR1 SGHVS, CDR2 FQNEAQ. V was cut by 5 bases and J by 2 bases, with 16 bases left in between. CDR3 length: 15 residues. This clonotype was seen repeatedly, ten times or more. Its specificity is not known. One entry per CDR3 protein, called by TCRdb with MiXCR from the reads. The data contain 40,000 to 50,000 distinct CDR3 sequences, roughly 20% of them singletons. This clonotype was sampled from a human donor in good health (CMV status not recorded). Some clones in this sample may be carry-over from other donors' samples. V and J are TRBV7-8 and TRBJ2-7; D may be TRBD1 or TRBD2 (6 bases each). Sequenced sample: PBMCs, sequenced either directly or after in vitro stimulation (not recorded which). CDR3 residues: CASSITTGTPYEQYF. The CDR3 DNA follows: TGTGCCAGCAGCATAACAACAGGGACTCCCTACGAGCAGTACTTC.